These T cell receptor beta chains were read from a single sample in a study of blood T cells in healthy people across ages. One entry per CDR3 protein results from TCRdb running MiXCR on the 5' RACE reads. Among about 800,000 distinct CDR3 sequences, 25% were seen once, and the ten largest hold approximately 3.7%. The sample was also reused in another study, on T cells of mothers and their children.

Sample: blood. Receptors were obtained from a boy between 10 and 17 years old in good health. The CDR3 runs from the conserved cysteine through the conserved F or W. A D gene is named only where the DNA matches it firmly. The size of a clone is reported for some rows only, either as once, few or many, or as a class for expanded clones.

V gene	J gene	clone size	D gene	CDR3 DNA	CDR3 protein
TRBV7-2	TRBJ2-3	NA	NA	TGTGCCAGCAGCTTAGAGATGTCCTCAGATACGCAGTATTTT	CASSLEMSSDTQYF
TRBV6-6	TRBJ2-5	few	TRBD1	TGTGCCAGCACCACAGGGGAGAGAGAGACCCAGTACTTC	CASTTGERETQYF
TRBV5-1	TRBJ1-1	NA	TRBD1	TGCGCCAGCAGACTCGGGACAGGGGGCTTGAACACTGAAGCTTTCTTT	CASRLGTGGLNTEAFF
TRBV7-2	TRBJ2-5	NA	NA	TGTGCCAGCAGCGTACGGTCGGGTCTGGAGACCCAGTACTTC	CASSVRSGLETQYF
TRBV27	TRBJ2-5	few	TRBD2	TGTGCCAGCAGTCCCCGGAGCGGGGGGGTCGGAGAGACCCGGTACTTC	CASSPRSGGVGETRYF
TRBV12-3/TRBV12-4	TRBJ2-3	NA	NA	TGTGCCGCTTCGACAGGTCTTAGCACAGATACGCAGTATTTT	CAASTGLSTDTQYF
TRBV3-1	TRBJ2-2	NA	TRBD2	TGTGCCAGCAGCCAACGGGGGGTGAACACCGGGGAGCTGTTTTTT	CASSQRGVNTGELFF
TRBV14	TRBJ2-1	once	NA	TGTGCCAGCAGCCATATACTCCACAATGAGCAGTTCTTC	CASSHILHNEQFF
TRBV4-1	TRBJ1-2	few	TRBD1	TGCGCCAGCAGCCAGGTTACTTATGGACAGGGGAAGTATGGCTACACCTTC	CASSQVTYGQGKYGYTF
TRBV4-3	TRBJ2-4	few	NA	TGCGCCAGCAGCCAATCAGGGGCCTTCATTCAGTACTTT	CASSQSGAFIQYF
TRBV29-1	TRBJ2-1	few	TRBD1	TGCAGCGTTGAAGATCTAAGGGGGCGAGAACCTTACAATGAGCAGTTCTTC	CSVEDLRGREPYNEQFF
TRBV13	TRBJ2-7	few	TRBD1	TGTGCCAGCAGCGGAGCCGGGACAGCCTACGAGCAGTACTTC	CASSGAGTAYEQYF
TRBV19	TRBJ2-7	once	NA	TGTGCCAGTAGTATACAGGCCTCCTACGAGCAGTACTTC	CASSIQASYEQYF
TRBV5-1	TRBJ1-2	NA	NA	TGCGCCAGCAGCTCCACACTGGCTTATGGCTACACCTTC	CASSSTLAYGYTF
TRBV25-1	TRBJ1-4	many	NA	TGTGCCAGCAGTGAATCCGGGATGGGGGAAAAACTGTTTTTT	CASSESGMGEKLFF
TRBV5-1	TRBJ2-3	few	NA	TGCGCCAGCAGCGCTCAGAGCGGAGCCCGGGATACGCAGTATTTT	CASSAQSGARDTQYF
TRBV27	TRBJ2-7	NA	NA	TGTGCCAGCAGTTACGCGGGGGCCTCCTACGAGCAGTACTTC	CASSYAGASYEQYF
TRBV4-1	TRBJ2-5	NA	TRBD2	TGCGCCAGCAGCCAAGTTCGCGCGGGAGGGGACCCGGAGACCCAGTACTTC	CASSQVRAGGDPETQYF
TRBV9	TRBJ2-3	few	NA	TGTGCCAGCAGCGTAGAGTCCAGGGGCACAGATACGCAGTATTTT	CASSVESRGTDTQYF
TRBV21-1	TRBJ2-1	NA	NA	TGTGCCAGCACCCCTCGGAGCTCCTACAATGAGCAGTTCTTC	CASTPRSSYNEQFF
TRBV4-3	TRBJ2-7	NA	NA	TGCGCCAGCAGCCAAGGCAGGTCGAACTACGAGCAGTACTTC	CASSQGRSNYEQYF
TRBV9	TRBJ2-5	NA	NA	TGTGCCAGCAGCGTAGCCCCTGGGACTGTGGTGCAAGAGACCCAGTACTTC	CASSVAPGTVVQETQYF